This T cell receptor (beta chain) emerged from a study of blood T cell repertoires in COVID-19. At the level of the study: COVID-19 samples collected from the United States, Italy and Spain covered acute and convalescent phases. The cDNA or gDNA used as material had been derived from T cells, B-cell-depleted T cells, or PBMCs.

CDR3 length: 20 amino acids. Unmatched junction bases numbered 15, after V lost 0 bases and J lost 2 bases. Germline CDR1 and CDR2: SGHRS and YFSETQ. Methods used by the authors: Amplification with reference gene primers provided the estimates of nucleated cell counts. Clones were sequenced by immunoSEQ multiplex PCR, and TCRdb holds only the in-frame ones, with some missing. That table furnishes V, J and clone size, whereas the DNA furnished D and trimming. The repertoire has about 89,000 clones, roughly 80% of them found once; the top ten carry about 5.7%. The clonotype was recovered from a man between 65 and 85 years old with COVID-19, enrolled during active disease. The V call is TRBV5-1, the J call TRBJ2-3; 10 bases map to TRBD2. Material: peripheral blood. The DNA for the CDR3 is TGCGCCAGCAGCTTGGCCAAGGTAGTAGCGGGGGGTAGAATCACAGATACGCAGTATTTT. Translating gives CASSLAKVVAGGRITDTQYF.